Sequencing of this T cell receptor (beta chain) was carried out in a study of blood T cell repertoires in COVID-19. The V and J ends lost 4 bases and 8 bases, in that order; junction bases with no gene match: 10. The germline CDR1 and CDR2 sequences are MNHEY and SVGAGI. This CDR3 has 14 residues. The data were produced by immunoSEQ multiplex PCR, yet TCRdb's version contains in-frame clones alone and is incomplete. The sample shows around 130,000 clones, roughly 84% of them seen only once. This clone was seen only once. The chain carries TRBV6-5 and TRBJ1-2; TRBD1 agrees at 7 bases. The receptor comes from a man between 60 and 75 years old with acute or convalescent COVID-19. Sample: peripheral blood. In nucleotides, the CDR3 is TGTGCCAGCAGTTCCCTAGACAGGGTGGGAGGCTACACCTTC. Protein product: CASSSLDRVGGYTF.